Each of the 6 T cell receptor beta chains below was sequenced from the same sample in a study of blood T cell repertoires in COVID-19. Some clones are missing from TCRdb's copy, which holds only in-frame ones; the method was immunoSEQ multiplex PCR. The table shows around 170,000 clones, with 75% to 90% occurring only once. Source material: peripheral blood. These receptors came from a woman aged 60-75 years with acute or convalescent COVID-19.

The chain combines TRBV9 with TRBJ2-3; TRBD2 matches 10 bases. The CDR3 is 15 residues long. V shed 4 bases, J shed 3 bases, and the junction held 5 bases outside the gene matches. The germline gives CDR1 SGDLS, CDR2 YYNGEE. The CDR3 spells CASSLGLARTDTQYF. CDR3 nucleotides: TGTGCCAGCAGCCTGGGACTAGCGAGAACAGATACGCAGTATTTT.

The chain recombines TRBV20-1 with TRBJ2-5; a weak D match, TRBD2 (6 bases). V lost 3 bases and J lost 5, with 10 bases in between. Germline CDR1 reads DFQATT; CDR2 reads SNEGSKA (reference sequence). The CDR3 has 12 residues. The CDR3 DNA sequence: TGCAGTGCTAGTAGAAGCGGGGAGACCCAGTACTTC. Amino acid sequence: CSASRSGETQYF.

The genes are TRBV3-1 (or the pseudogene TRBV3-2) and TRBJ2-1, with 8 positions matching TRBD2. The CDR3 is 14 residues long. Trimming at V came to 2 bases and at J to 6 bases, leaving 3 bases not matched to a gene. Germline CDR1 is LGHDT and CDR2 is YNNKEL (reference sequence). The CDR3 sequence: CASSQKTSGNEQFF. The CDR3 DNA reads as TGTGCCAGCAGCCAAAAAACTAGCGGCAATGAGCAGTTCTTC.

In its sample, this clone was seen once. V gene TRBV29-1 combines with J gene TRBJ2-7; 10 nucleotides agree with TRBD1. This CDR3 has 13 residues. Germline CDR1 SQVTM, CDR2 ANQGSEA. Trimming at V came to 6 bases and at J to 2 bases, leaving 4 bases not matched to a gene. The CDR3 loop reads CSVRTGGAYEQYF. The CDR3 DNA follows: TGCAGCGTACGGACAGGGGGGGCCTACGAGCAGTACTTC.

Written as DNA, the CDR3 is TGCGCCAGCAGAAAATCCACAGGGGGCGGTGAAAAACTGTTTTTT. Translated, it gives CASRKSTGGGEKLFF. The chain employs TRBV5-1 and TRBJ1-4, with 9 bases aligning to TRBD1. This CDR3 has 15 amino acids. Germline V CDR1 and CDR2: SGHRS, YFSETQ. J lost 7 bases, V lost 5 bases, and 9 bases had no gene match. Combining the CDR3 with reference TRBV5-1 and TRBJ1-4 gives the whole variable domain KAGVTQTPRYLIKTRGQQVTLSCSPISGHRSVSWYQQTPGQGLQFLFEYFSETQRNKGNFPGRFSGRQFSNSRSEMNVSTLELGDSALYLCASRKSTGGGEKLFFGSGTQLSVL.

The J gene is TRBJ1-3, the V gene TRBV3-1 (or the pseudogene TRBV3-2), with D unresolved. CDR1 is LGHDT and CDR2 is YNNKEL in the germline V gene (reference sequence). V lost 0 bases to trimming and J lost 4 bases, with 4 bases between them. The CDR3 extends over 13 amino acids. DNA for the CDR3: TGTGCCAGCAGCCAAGACCAAGGAAACACCATATATTTT. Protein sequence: CASSQDQGNTIYF.